This TCR beta chain stems from a study of T cells in Graves' hyperthyroidism and ophthalmopathy. Amplification targeted TCR beta CDR3 regions from RNA transcripts. An initial round of RT-PCR targeting the TCR CDR3 relied on the HTBI primer set. TCRdb re-called the multiplex PCR reads with MiXCR, one entry per CDR3 protein. The table lists roughly 560,000 distinct CDR3 sequences, approximately 15% of them singletons. This clonotype has ten or more counts. The germline CDR1 and CDR2 sequences are SGHVS and FNYEAQ. Trimming removed 1 base from V and 7 bases from J, with 8 bases in between. This CDR3 comprises 13 residues.

The chain links TRBV7-6 to TRBJ2-4; no clear D gene. This clonotype was sampled from a woman in her thirties or forties with Graves' ophthalmopathy. The source material was blood. CDR3 sequence (DNA): TGTGCCAGCAGCTTAGGCCCGGGTAACATTCAGTACTTC. This codes for CASSLGPGNIQYF.